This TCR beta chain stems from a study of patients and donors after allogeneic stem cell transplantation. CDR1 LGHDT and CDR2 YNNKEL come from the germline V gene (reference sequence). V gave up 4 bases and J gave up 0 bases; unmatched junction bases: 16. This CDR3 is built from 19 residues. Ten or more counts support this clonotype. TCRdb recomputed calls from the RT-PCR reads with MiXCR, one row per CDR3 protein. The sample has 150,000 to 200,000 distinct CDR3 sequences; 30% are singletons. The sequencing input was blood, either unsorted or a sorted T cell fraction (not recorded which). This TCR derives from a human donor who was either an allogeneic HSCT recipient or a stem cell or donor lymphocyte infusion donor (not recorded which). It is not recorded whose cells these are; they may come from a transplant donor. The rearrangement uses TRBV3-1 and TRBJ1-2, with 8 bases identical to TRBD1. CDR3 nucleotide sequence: TGTGCCAGCAGCCCTTCCCCCGCAGGGGGCTACCTGGCTAACTATGGCTACACCTTC. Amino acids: CASSPSPAGGYLANYGYTF.